Listed here are 32 T cell receptor beta chains from one sample, sequenced in a study of blood T cell repertoires in COVID-19. Produced via immunoSEQ multiplex PCR; TCRdb's table is partial and in-frame only. The sample yields about 240,000 clones, 75% to 90% seen once. Source material: PBMCs or T cells enriched from blood (not recorded which). The receptors derive from a middle-aged woman with acute COVID-19.

The chain is built from TRBV27 and TRBJ2-1, with D tentatively TRBD2 (5 bases). Between the trimmed V and J ends, which lost 1 base and 0 bases, there was a span of 13 bases. Germline V gene lookup returns CDR1 MNHEY and CDR2 SMNVEV (reference sequence). CDR3 length: 17 amino acids. The CDR3: CASSLLDSPSSYNEQFF. CDR3 DNA: TGTGCCAGCAGTTTATTGGACTCGCCAAGCTCCTACAATGAGCAGTTCTTC.

The chain joins TRBV15 to TRBJ2-1; D is perhaps TRBD1 (6 bases). The germline V gene has CDR1 LNHNV and CDR2 YYDKDF (reference sequence). Trimming removed 1 base from V and 0 bases from J, with 13 bases in between. The length of the CDR3 is 17 residues. CDR3: CATSRGRQAYSYNEQFF. For the CDR3, the DNA is TGTGCCACCAGCAGAGGTCGACAGGCCTACTCCTACAATGAGCAGTTCTTC. The full variable domain, in which reference TRBV15 and TRBJ2-1 provide the parts outside the CDR3, is DAMVIQNPRYQVTQFGKPVTLSCSQTLNHNVMYWYQQKSSQAPKLLFHYYDKDFNNEADTPDNFQSRRPNTSFCFLDIRSPGLGDTAMYLCATSRGRQAYSYNEQFFGPGTRLTVL.

The chain employs TRBV6-5 and TRBJ2-4; D may be TRBD2 (6 bases). Germline V lookup: CDR1 MNHEY, CDR2 SVGAGI. There are 12 residues in the CDR3. V shed 6 bases and J shed 7 bases, with 10 bases lying between them. CDR3: CASREGRNIQYF. The CDR3 DNA reads as TGTGCCAGCAGGGAGGGTCGGAACATTCAGTACTTC.

The V gene is TRBV2, the J gene TRBJ2-2; unclear D gene. V was cut by 5 bases and J by 0 bases, with 10 bases left in between. CDR1 is SNHLY, CDR2 FYNNEI, per germline. CDR3 length: 15 amino acids. CDR3 in DNA: TGTGCCAGCAGTACAGCTACTTCGAACACCGGGGAGCTGTTTTTT. The encoded protein is CASSTATSNTGELFF.

The chain links TRBV25-1 to TRBJ2-7; the D gene is possibly TRBD2 (6 bases). This CDR3 comprises 14 residues. Germline lookup yields CDR1 MGHDK and CDR2 SYGVNS. The ends were cut back, 3 bases at V and 1 base at J, with 10 bases in the middle. The CDR3 DNA reads as TGTGCCAGCAGTGACCCCGGGGGTTCCTACGAGCAGTACTTC. Its translation is CASSDPGGSYEQYF.

The V call is TRBV6-5, the J call TRBJ1-2, with 8 positions matching TRBD1. The trim removed 6 bases at V and 6 bases at J, leaving 9 bases unmatched. CDR3 size: 14 residues. Germline CDR1 and CDR2: MNHEY and SVGAGI. CDR3 sequence reads: CASRPGQATHGYTF. The CDR3 DNA follows: TGTGCCAGCAGACCGGGACAGGCCACACATGGCTACACCTTC.

The chain employs TRBV9 and TRBJ2-2, with 11 bases fitting TRBD2. Trimming at V came to 4 bases and at J to 3 bases, leaving 14 bases not matched to a gene. CDR1 is SGDLS, CDR2 YYNGEE, per germline. The CDR3 runs to 19 residues. The CDR3: CASSTEVWLAGGDTGELFF. CDR3 in DNA: TGTGCCAGCAGCACCGAGGTATGGCTAGCGGGAGGCGACACCGGGGAGCTGTTTTTT. The full variable domain, completed using reference TRBV9 and TRBJ2-2, is DSGVTQTPKHLITATGQRVTLRCSPRSGDLSVYWYQQSLDQGLQFLIQYYNGEERAKGNILERFSAQQFPDLHSELNLSSLELGDSALYFCASSTEVWLAGGDTGELFFGEGSRLTVL.

The chain combines TRBV24-1 with TRBJ2-1; D perhaps matches TRBD2 (5 bases). The CDR3 spans 14 residues. V lost 3 bases to trimming and J lost 5 bases, with 10 bases between them. CDR1 KGHDR and CDR2 SFDVKD come from the germline V gene. The DNA for the CDR3 is TGTGCCACCAGTGATCCCCCCGGGAACAATGAGCAGTTCTTC. Translation: CATSDPPGNNEQFF.

The chain employs TRBV5-1 and TRBJ2-2; 12 nucleotides agree with TRBD2. CDR3 length: 16 residues. Germline V lookup: CDR1 SGHRS, CDR2 YFSETQ. Trimming took 3 bases from V and 4 from J; bases not matched to a gene: 4. CDR3 protein: CASSYLAGGGTGELFF. The CDR3 region has the DNA TGCGCCAGCAGCTACCTAGCGGGAGGGGGCACCGGGGAGCTGTTTTTT. Filled out from reference TRBV5-1 and TRBJ2-2, the complete variable domain reads KAGVTQTPRYLIKTRGQQVTLSCSPISGHRSVSWYQQTPGQGLQFLFEYFSETQRNKGNFPGRFSGRQFSNSRSEMNVSTLELGDSALYLCASSYLAGGGTGELFFGEGSRLTVL.

The rearrangement uses TRBV5-5 and TRBJ2-5; 14 nucleotides align to TRBD2. Germline V gene lookup returns CDR1 SGHKS and CDR2 YYEKEE (reference sequence). This CDR3 comprises 19 residues. With 3 bases clipped from V and 3 bases from J, the junction kept 13 bases outside the gene matches. The CDR3 protein is CASSSTPRLAGGPEETQYF. CDR3 in DNA: TGTGCCAGCAGCTCAACTCCGAGACTAGCGGGAGGGCCTGAAGAGACCCAGTACTTC.

This chain links TRBV5-1 with TRBJ2-3; tentatively, D is TRBD1 (5 bases). Between the trimmed V and J ends, which lost 4 bases and 2 bases, there was a span of 14 bases. The CDR3 covers 15 residues. Germline V gives CDR1 SGHRS, CDR2 YFSETQ. CDR3 amino acids: CASSTLGEITDTQYF. CDR3 nucleotide sequence: TGCGCCAGCAGCACCCTAGGGGAAATCACAGATACGCAGTATTTT.

As concerns this clone: Other DNA sequences in the same sample also yield this CDR3. V is TRBV7-8 and J is TRBJ2-3; 11 bases fit TRBD2. The germline gives CDR1 SGHVS, CDR2 FQNEAQ. V lost 1 base, J lost 2 bases, and 2 bases stayed unmatched. This CDR3 has 16 amino acids. The CDR3 region has the DNA TGTGCCAGCAGCTTAGTAGCGGGAGGGTCCACAGATACGCAGTATTTT. Encoded protein: CASSLVAGGSTDTQYF.

The gene calls are TRBV10-2 and TRBJ1-1; D uncertain. The CDR3 spans 16 residues. Trimming took 1 base from V and 2 from J, leaving 14 bases between them. The germline V gene encodes CDR1 WSHSY and CDR2 SAAADI. The CDR3 loop reads CASSEFGGKFNTEAFF. Here the CDR3 DNA reads TGCGCCAGCAGTGAGTTTGGAGGGAAGTTTAACACTGAAGCTTTCTTT.

This clone was counted only a few times. This chain joins TRBV20-1 and TRBJ1-1; no definite D call. Germline CDR1 reads DFQATT; CDR2 reads SNEGSKA (reference sequence). The CDR3 totals 10 residues. The V gene lost 3 bases and the J gene lost 9 bases, with 8 bases spanning the gap. DNA of the CDR3: TGCAGTGCTAGTAAACAGCAAGCTTTCTTT. Translated, it gives CSASKQQAFF.

This clone was observed once. CDR3: CASSLFSGAGANVLTF. CDR3 DNA: TGTGCCAGTAGCCTGTTTTCAGGGGCTGGGGCCAACGTCCTGACTTTC. The V call is TRBV19, the J call TRBJ2-6; D might be TRBD1 (6 bases). The CDR3 length is 16 residues. Germline lookup yields CDR1 LNHDA and CDR2 SQIVND (reference sequence). Trimming took off 6 bases at V and 2 bases at J, with 14 bases between the two ends.

The gene calls are TRBV27 and TRBJ1-1; 12 bases align to TRBD1. The CDR3 runs to 15 residues. The ends lost 5 bases at V and 6 bases at J; junction bases unmatched: 7. The germline V gene encodes CDR1 MNHEY and CDR2 SMNVEV (reference sequence). CDR3 in amino acids: CASSNRDRGRAEAFF. The DNA for the CDR3 is TGTGCCAGCAGTAACCGGGACAGGGGGCGCGCTGAAGCTTTCTTT.

J is TRBJ2-1 and V is TRBV7-3; D perhaps matches TRBD2 (6 bases). V lost 5 bases and J lost 8, with 16 bases in between. Germline CDR1 SGHTA, CDR2 FQGTGA. There are 14 residues in the CDR3. In DNA form, the CDR3 reads TGTGCCAGCAGCCCCCTCGGGAGAGGCGATGAGCAGTTCTTC. Protein sequence: CASSPLGRGDEQFF.

The gene calls are TRBV3-1 (or the pseudogene TRBV3-2) and TRBJ2-1; 7 positions agree with TRBD2. Unmatched junction bases numbered 11, after V lost 3 bases and J lost 0 bases. Germline V CDR1 and CDR2: LGHDT, YNNKEL (reference sequence). The length of the CDR3 is 18 residues. DNA for the CDR3: TGTGCCAGCAGCCAGGGTACTAGCGAAATGAGCTCCTACAATGAGCAGTTCTTC. Protein sequence: CASSQGTSEMSSYNEQFF.

The genes are TRBV12-3 or TRBV12-4 and TRBJ1-1; D unresolved. The CDR3 runs 12 residues. V was pared by 3 bases and J by 10 bases, with 12 bases between. Here the CDR3 reads CASSLRGPRAFF. The DNA of the CDR3 is TGTGCCAGCAGTTTGAGAGGGCCGCGAGCTTTCTTT.

This chain links TRBV24-1 with TRBJ2-3; TRBD2 matches at 10 bases. Germline lookup yields CDR1 KGHDR and CDR2 SFDVKD. The CDR3 is 16 amino acids. The ends lost 0 bases at V and 3 bases at J; junction bases unmatched: 2. The CDR3 loop reads CATSDLGSGRTDTQYF. The CDR3 region has the DNA TGTGCCACCAGTGATTTGGGTAGCGGGAGGACAGATACGCAGTATTTT.

This clone was detected only a few times. The chain recombines TRBV4-1 with TRBJ2-7; 7 bases agree with TRBD2. The V gene end was trimmed by 8 bases and the J gene end by 6 bases; junction bases not matched to a gene: 7. The CDR3 spans 12 residues. Looked up from germline, CDR1 is MGHRA and CDR2 is YSYEKL. CDR3 sequence: CASQRDLGEQYF. The CDR3 bases are TGCGCCAGCCAGCGGGACCTGGGCGAGCAGTACTTC.

This clone was counted between two and nine times. V usage is TRBV7-3 and J usage is TRBJ1-1; D gene uncertain. CDR3 length equals 13 residues. Trimming left V 2 bases short and J 8 bases short, with 12 bases between. The germline CDR1 and CDR2 sequences are SGHTA and FQGTGA. The DNA of the CDR3 is TGTGCCAGCAGCTTATCAGGCGGGTACGAAGCTTTCTTT. This sequence encodes CASSLSGGYEAFF.

The genes are TRBV7-3 and TRBJ2-1; TRBD2 is a possible D gene (6 bases). Germline values: CDR1 SGHTA, CDR2 FQGTGA. The CDR3 runs to 15 residues. The V and J ends lost 3 bases and 8 bases respectively, with 17 bases between them. The CDR3 DNA reads TGTGCCAGCAGCTTTCCGGGAGTCGGGGCGGATGAGCAGTTCTTC. Amino acid sequence: CASSFPGVGADEQFF.

The chain couples TRBV30 to TRBJ1-5, with 8 bases lining up with TRBD1. Per germline, CDR1 GTSNPN and CDR2 SVGIG (reference sequence). J lost 4 bases, V lost 2 bases, and 7 bases had no gene match. This CDR3 spans 15 amino acids. The CDR3 spells CAWSPLDRENQPQHF. CDR3 nucleotides: TGTGCCTGGAGTCCCCTGGACAGGGAGAATCAGCCCCAGCATTTT.

The chain uses TRBV3-1 (or the pseudogene TRBV3-2) and TRBJ1-2, with TRBD1 matching 10 bases. J was trimmed by 8 bases and V by 2 bases; bases with no gene match: 8. The CDR3 extends over 15 amino acids. Per germline, CDR1 LGHDT and CDR2 YNNKEL (reference sequence). The DNA for the CDR3 is TGTGCCAGCAGCCAACCATCCGGGACAGGGGACGGCTACACCTTC. It translates to CASSQPSGTGDGYTF.

The chain couples TRBV2 to TRBJ2-7, with no clear D. The germline gives CDR1 SNHLY, CDR2 FYNNEI. Trimming left V 4 bases short and J 3 bases short, with 16 bases between. CDR3 length equals 15 residues. The chain's CDR3 is CASSAEARLFYEQYF. The CDR3, as DNA: TGTGCCAGCAGTGCCGAAGCGAGGCTGTTCTACGAGCAGTACTTC.

The V call is TRBV24-1, the J call TRBJ2-1; a possible D gene is TRBD1 (5 bases). The CDR3 has 12 residues. V lost 3 bases to trimming and J lost 12 bases, with 11 bases between them. The germline CDR1 and CDR2 sequences are KGHDR and SFDVKD. The CDR3 region is CATSDGAKGQFF. CDR3 sequence (DNA): TGTGCCACCAGTGATGGGGCGAAAGGGCAGTTCTTC.

The chain has TRBV29-1 and TRBJ2-5, with D unclear. Between the trimmed V and J ends, which lost 7 bases and 0 bases, there was a span of 9 bases. Germline values: CDR1 SQVTM, CDR2 ANQGSEA. The CDR3 consists of 12 residues. CDR3 in amino acids: CSGTEYQETQYF. The CDR3 DNA reads TGCAGCGGAACAGAGTACCAAGAGACCCAGTACTTC.

This chain links TRBV7-9 with TRBJ2-5, with D unresolved. This CDR3 is built from 15 residues. The germline V gene has CDR1 SEHNR and CDR2 FQNEAQ (reference sequence). Trimming cost V 2 bases and J 0 bases, with 10 bases left between them. The CDR3: CASSLKLLYQETQYF. Here the CDR3 DNA reads TGTGCCAGCAGCTTAAAGCTCCTGTACCAAGAGACCCAGTACTTC.

Many counts were recorded for this clone. The chain combines TRBV5-1 with TRBJ2-1; 11 bases line up with TRBD2. From germline, CDR1 is SGHRS and CDR2 YFSETQ. CDR3 length: 16 residues. Trimming removed 4 bases from V and 7 bases from J; junction bases left unmatched: 10. CDR3 nucleotide sequence: TGCGCCAGCAGCCGAATACTAGCGGGAGAGGGTAATGAGCAGTTCTTC. Translated, it gives CASSRILAGEGNEQFF. Based on the CDR3 plus reference TRBV5-1 and TRBJ2-1, the full variable domain is KAGVTQTPRYLIKTRGQQVTLSCSPISGHRSVSWYQQTPGQGLQFLFEYFSETQRNKGNFPGRFSGRQFSNSRSEMNVSTLELGDSALYLCASSRILAGEGNEQFFGPGTRLTVL.

This chain links TRBV5-4 with TRBJ2-1, with D perhaps TRBD1 (7 bases). Between the trimmed V and J ends, which lost 10 bases and 2 bases, there was a span of 19 bases. The CDR3 contains 15 residues. Germline assignment: CDR1 SGHNT and CDR2 YYREEE (reference sequence). The CDR3 DNA follows: TGTGCCGTAGGCCAAGGAGGGGGCACCTACAATGAGCAGTTCTTC. It specifies CAVGQGGGTYNEQFF. Based on the CDR3 plus reference TRBV5-4 and TRBJ2-1, the full variable domain is ETGVTQSPTHLIKTRGQQVTLRCSSQSGHNTVSWYQQALGQGPQFIFQYYREEENGRGNFPPRFSGLQFPNYSSELNVNALELDDSALYLCAVGQGGGTYNEQFFGPGTRLTVL.

This clone was picked up a small number of times. This sequence joins TRBV6-5 and TRBJ2-2; no firm D call. Germline V CDR1 and CDR2: MNHEY, SVGAGI. CDR3 length: 16 amino acids. The V end was cut by 0 bases, the J end by 5 bases, with 13 bases between. The CDR3 region has the DNA TGTGCCAGCAGTTACTCGTCGATAGTTGAGACCGGGGAGCTGTTTTTT. It specifies CASSYSSIVETGELFF.